Listed here are 27 T cell receptor beta chains from one sample, sequenced in a study of blood T cell repertoires in COVID-19. Clones were sequenced by immunoSEQ multiplex PCR, and TCRdb holds only the in-frame ones, with some missing. The table records 250,000 or so clones, 80% to 90% of them present only once. The sample was peripheral blood. The origin of the receptors is a man between 25 and 39 years old with COVID-19, enrolled during active disease.

This chain links TRBV5-1 with TRBJ2-3; tentative D call: TRBD1 (6 bases). This CDR3 has 15 residues. V gave up 0 bases and J gave up 5 bases, with 13 bases separating them. Germline V gene data show CDR1 as SGHRS and CDR2 as YFSETQ. The CDR3, as DNA: TGCGCCAGCAGCTTGGCCGTGGGGGCGGGAGATACGCAGTATTTT. Translating gives CASSLAVGAGDTQYF.

The table lists this clone with a count of one. V usage is TRBV6-5 and J usage is TRBJ2-7, with TRBD1 identical over 9 bases. The CDR3 sequence is 14 residues long. Germline CDR1 is MNHEY and CDR2 is SVGAGI. Germline trimming cut 2 bases from V and 4 bases from J; bases unmatched to any gene: 3. CDR3 sequence: CASSYGTGNYEQYF. The CDR3 DNA follows: TGTGCCAGCAGTTACGGGACAGGGAATTACGAGCAGTACTTC.

This chain links TRBV5-6 with TRBJ1-4; D uncertain. V lost 7 bases and J 6 bases, leaving 16 bases between the germline ends. Germline CDR1 is SGHDT and CDR2 is YYEEEE. The CDR3 has 14 residues. CDR3 nucleotides: TGTGCCAGCCGGGAGTGGTCCGTCGATGAAAAACTGTTTTTT. This translates into CASREWSVDEKLFF. Filled out from reference TRBV5-6 and TRBJ1-4, the complete variable domain reads DAGVTQSPTHLIKTRGQQVTLRCSPKSGHDTVSWYQQALGQGPQFIFQYYEEEERQRGNFPDRFSGHQFPNYSSELNVNALLLGDSALYLCASREWSVDEKLFFGSGTQLSVL.

This clone was seen only once. This chain uses TRBV15 with TRBJ1-4; D possibly corresponds to TRBD1 (5 bases). Germline lookup yields CDR1 LNHNV and CDR2 YYDKDF (reference sequence). V was cut by 3 bases and J by 7 bases, with 21 bases left in between. CDR3 length: 17 amino acids. The CDR3 loop reads CATSRVDRALRIEKLFF. For the CDR3, the DNA is TGTGCCACCAGCAGGGTTGACAGAGCCCTACGGATTGAAAAACTGTTTTTT.

This sequence joins TRBV19 and TRBJ1-5; 10 bases agree with TRBD1. Germline V gene sequence: CDR1 LNHDA, CDR2 SQIVND (reference sequence). The trim removed 5 bases at V and 3 bases at J, leaving 7 bases unmatched. This CDR3 comprises 16 residues. In nucleotides, the CDR3 is TGTGCCAGTAGTGGGACAGGGGAAAGGCTCAATCAGCCCCAGCATTTT. Its translation is CASSGTGERLNQPQHF.

The rearrangement links TRBV5-4 to TRBJ2-7; 9 bases line up with TRBD1. Per germline, CDR1 SGHNT and CDR2 YYREEE (reference sequence). J gave up 4 bases and V 4 bases, and 12 bases lay outside the gene matches. CDR3 length equals 16 residues. The CDR3 bases are TGTGCCAGCAGCCCGAACCTACAGGGGGCGCTTTACGAGCAGTACTTC. Protein product: CASSPNLQGALYEQYF.

The chain is built from TRBV18 and TRBJ2-6; D perhaps matches TRBD2 (5 bases). Per germline, CDR1 KGHSH and CDR2 LQKENI. V lost 3 bases to trimming and J lost 2 bases, with 8 bases between them. CDR3 size: 15 residues. The CDR3 sequence: CASSPGGPGANVLTF. CDR3 nucleotide sequence: TGTGCCAGCTCACCTGGAGGCCCTGGGGCCAACGTCCTGACTTTC.

The rearrangement links TRBV7-9 to TRBJ2-1, with TRBD2 identical over 8 bases. The germline CDR1 and CDR2 sequences are SEHNR and FQNEAQ (reference sequence). This CDR3 is built from 11 residues. V was pared by 5 bases and J by 15 bases, with 6 bases of the junction left unmatched. The CDR3 region has the DNA TGTGCCAGCAGCGCCGGGGGGGATTTGTTCTTC. This codes for CASSAGGDLFF.

The J gene is TRBJ2-7, the V gene TRBV30; 12 nucleotides match TRBD2. The germline V gene has CDR1 GTSNPN and CDR2 SVGIG (reference sequence). The CDR3 has 13 amino acids. CDR3 nucleotides: TGTGCTTCGACTAGCGGGAGTCGGTACGAGCAGTACTTC. This translates into CASTSGSRYEQYF.

The chain has TRBV10-3 and TRBJ1-2; 7 positions agree with TRBD1. This CDR3 has 14 residues. The germline gives CDR1 ENHRY, CDR2 SYGVKD. V lost 3 bases to trimming and J lost 2 bases; unmatched junction nucleotides: 3. CDR3 sequence reads: CAISERQGNYGYTF. CDR3 DNA: TGTGCCATCAGTGAAAGACAGGGCAACTATGGCTACACCTTC.

The chain joins TRBV7-3 to TRBJ1-6, with 8 bases matching TRBD1. The CDR3 totals 14 residues. Germline V CDR1 and CDR2: SGHTA, FQGTGA. Unmatched junction bases numbered 4, after V lost 5 bases and J lost 7 bases. This chain's CDR3 is CASSPGQENSPLHF. The CDR3 DNA reads as TGTGCCAGCAGCCCGGGACAGGAAAATTCACCCCTCCACTTT.

Details on this clone: One end of the junction fails to match germline, which may point to a read error. This chain links TRBV6-1 with TRBJ1-6; 7 positions agree with TRBD1. The CDR3 spans 16 residues. CDR1 MNHNS and CDR2 SASEGT come from the germline V gene. The CDR3 bases are TGTGCCAGCAGTGAAAGGGACAGTCGCTATAATTCGCCCCTCCACTTT. Residues: CASSERDSRYNSPLHF.

V gene TRBV24-1 combines with J gene TRBJ2-2; 12 bases line up with TRBD1. Trimming removed 7 bases from V and 4 bases from J; junction bases left unmatched: 6. The germline CDR1 and CDR2 sequences are KGHDR and SFDVKD. The CDR3 sequence is 16 residues long. As DNA, the CDR3 is TGTGCCACCAGCCAACCGGGACAGGGGGCCACCGGGGAGCTGTTTTTT. Translating gives CATSQPGQGATGELFF.

The rearrangement uses TRBV7-2 and TRBJ2-3, with 9 bases aligning to TRBD2. This CDR3 comprises 16 residues. Germline V lookup: CDR1 SGHTA, CDR2 FQGNSA. V lost 5 bases and J lost 2; bases outside the gene matches: 8. Here the CDR3 reads CASSLIAGAYTDTQYF. The CDR3 region has the DNA TGTGCCAGCAGCCTAATAGCGGGGGCCTACACAGATACGCAGTATTTT.

The chain combines TRBV2 with TRBJ2-6; D perhaps matches TRBD1 (5 bases). In germline, CDR1 is SNHLY, CDR2 FYNNEI. Trimming took off 5 bases at V and 2 bases at J, with 16 bases between the two ends. CDR3 length: 17 residues. CDR3: CASSRRQGRTGANVLTF. As DNA, the CDR3 is TGTGCCAGCAGTAGACGGCAGGGCAGGACTGGGGCCAACGTCCTGACTTTC.

DNA of the CDR3: TGCGCCAGCAGCACCGAAGGACAGGGGTCCTACAATGAGCAGTTCTTC. Its translation is CASSTEGQGSYNEQFF. This chain connects TRBV5-1 to TRBJ2-1; 9 bases fit TRBD1. The CDR3 has 16 amino acids. The germline CDR1 and CDR2 sequences are SGHRS and YFSETQ. The trim removed 4 bases at V and 1 base at J, leaving 6 bases unmatched.

V gene TRBV7-2 combines with J gene TRBJ2-1, with 9 bases that match TRBD2. The CDR3 runs to 15 residues. V gave up 3 bases and J gave up 2 bases; unmatched junction bases: 2. The V gene's germline CDR1 is SGHTA and CDR2 FQGNSA. The CDR3 here is CASSLGGGAYNEQFF. The CDR3 DNA follows: TGTGCCAGCAGCTTGGGCGGGGGGGCCTACAATGAGCAGTTCTTC.

The rearrangement joins TRBV24-1 to TRBJ2-1; possible D gene TRBD2, 6 bases. Trimming pared 8 bases from V and 1 base from J, leaving 11 bases between. This CDR3 is built from 14 residues. CDR1 and CDR2 from the germline V gene are KGHDR and SFDVKD. CDR3 protein: CATMSGGSYNEQFF. Here the CDR3 DNA reads TGTGCCACCATGTCAGGAGGGTCCTACAATGAGCAGTTCTTC.

The V and J genes are TRBV7-2 and TRBJ1-3; D is possibly TRBD1 (6 bases). V gave up 2 bases and J gave up 0 bases, with 11 bases separating them. Germline V CDR1 and CDR2: SGHTA, FQGNSA. This CDR3 spans 16 amino acids. The CDR3: CASSLRPQGSGNTIYF. The CDR3, as DNA: TGTGCCAGCAGCTTAAGGCCACAGGGCTCTGGAAACACCATATATTTT.

The gene calls are TRBV28 and TRBJ1-6; the match to TRBD1 covers 9 bases. The CDR3 totals 15 residues. Germline CDR1 is MDHEN and CDR2 is SYDVKM. The V and J ends lost 8 bases and 7 bases, in that order; junction bases with no gene match: 9. The CDR3 sequence: CASGGQGTPNSPLHF. The DNA of the CDR3 is TGTGCCAGCGGAGGACAGGGGACCCCCAATTCACCCCTCCACTTT. The full variable domain, in which reference TRBV28 and TRBJ1-6 provide the parts outside the CDR3, is DVKVTQSSRYLVKRTGEKVFLECVQDMDHENMFWYRQDPGLGLRLIYFSYDVKMKEKGDIPEGYSVSREKKERFSLILESASTNQTSMYLCASGGQGTPNSPLHFGNGTRLTVT.

The chain couples TRBV18 to TRBJ2-2; 7 bases line up with TRBD2. Germline-derived CDR1 and CDR2 are KGHSH and LQKENI. Trimming cost V 3 bases and J 1 base; bases outside gene matches: 5. The CDR3 has 16 amino acids. The chain's CDR3 is CASSPRGGVNTGELFF. DNA of the CDR3: TGTGCCAGCTCACCGCGGGGAGGGGTGAACACCGGGGAGCTGTTTTTT.

This clone was found a few times. V and J are TRBV5-4 and TRBJ2-7; D is perhaps TRBD2 (6 bases). The germline gives CDR1 SGHNT, CDR2 YYREEE (reference sequence). V was clipped by 4 bases and J by 2 bases, with 16 bases between them. The CDR3 consists of 15 residues. CDR3 sequence (DNA): TGTGCCAGCAGCCGCCGGGACTCGGTCCCCTACGAGCAGTACTTC. Encoded protein: CASSRRDSVPYEQYF.

V usage is TRBV20-1 and J usage is TRBJ2-7; TRBD1 matches 7 bases. CDR1 is DFQATT and CDR2 is SNEGSKA in the germline V gene (reference sequence). The junction had 4 bases not matched to a gene; V was cut back by 3 bases and J by 8 bases. CDR3 length: 11 residues. The CDR3 sequence: CSASTGEKQYF. The CDR3 DNA reads as TGCAGTGCTAGCACAGGGGAAAAGCAGTACTTC.

The rearrangement uses TRBV6-5 and TRBJ1-2; maybe TRBD1 (5 bases). Germline V gives CDR1 MNHEY, CDR2 SVGAGI. This CDR3 comprises 14 residues. Between the trimmed V and J ends, which lost 0 bases and 2 bases, there was a span of 7 bases. The CDR3 sequence: CASSYSQGNYGYTF. The DNA of the CDR3 is TGTGCCAGCAGTTACTCCCAGGGAAACTATGGCTACACCTTC.

This rearrangement joins TRBV7-3 to TRBJ2-2, with 7 positions matching TRBD2. After removal of 2 bases from V and 6 bases from J, the junction contained 9 bases not matched to a gene. Germline CDR1 is SGHTA and CDR2 is FQGTGA. The CDR3 totals 16 residues. In nucleotides, the CDR3 is TGTGCCAGCAGCTTATCACCGAGCGGGACGGCCGGGGAGCTGTTTTTT. The encoded protein is CASSLSPSGTAGELFF.

The rearrangement joins TRBV4-2 to TRBJ1-2; 7 nucleotides line up with TRBD1. Germline CDR1 LGHNA, CDR2 YNFKEQ. This CDR3 region has 19 residues. V lost 2 bases, J lost 3 bases, and 18 bases stayed unmatched. The CDR3 nucleotides are TGTGCCAGCAGCCAACTTACAATAGGACAGGCCCCCCTTCACTATGGCTACACCTTC. The encoded protein is CASSQLTIGQAPLHYGYTF.

With regard to this clone: The germline gene is not matched at one end of the junction; a read error may be the cause. The chain uses TRBV7-2 and TRBJ2-3; D might be TRBD2 (5 bases). The CDR3 runs 18 residues. From germline, CDR1 is SGHTA and CDR2 FQGNSA. CDR3 in DNA: TGTGCCAGCACCTTACGCGGGCAGACCGTGTGGGGCACAGATACGCAGTATTTT. It specifies CASTLRGQTVWGTDTQYF.